The 30 T cell receptor beta chains given below trace back to one sample, sequenced in a study of shared clonotypes between healthy human individuals. Clones were read by immunoSEQ multiplex PCR, and TCRdb kept only the in-frame ones, dropping some. This table holds over a million clones, roughly 96% found once. Input material: naive CD4+ T cells sorted from blood. Sample subset: CD45RA+ positively selected. These receptors all stem from a man aged 25-45 years in good health.

The rearrangement uses TRBV28 and TRBJ2-7, with D tentatively TRBD1 (6 bases). CDR1 MDHEN and CDR2 SYDVKM come from the germline V gene. Trimming removed 6 bases at V and 3 bases at J, with 18 bases between. This CDR3 contains 15 residues. This CDR3 is CASRLGDIGGYEQYF. The CDR3 bases are TGTGCCAGCAGACTCGGAGATATAGGGGGCTACGAGCAGTACTTC.

Details on this clone: Other DNA sequences within the sample encode an identical CDR3. The rearrangement uses TRBV28 and TRBJ2-7; unclear D gene. CDR3 length: 12 residues. Germline V gives CDR1 MDHEN, CDR2 SYDVKM. V was pared by 3 bases and J by 3 bases, with 6 bases between. The DNA for the CDR3 is TGTGCCAGCAGTTTGCCGGGCTACGAGCAGTACTTC. This translates into CASSLPGYEQYF. The variable domain in full, with the rest retrieved from reference TRBV28 and TRBJ2-7, is DVKVTQSSRYLVKRTGEKVFLECVQDMDHENMFWYRQDPGLGLRLIYFSYDVKMKEKGDIPEGYSVSREKKERFSLILESASTNQTSMYLCASSLPGYEQYFGPGTRLTVT.

In DNA, the CDR3 is TGTGCCAGCAAGGGAGGGGGCAATCAGCCCCAGCATTTT. This gives the protein CASKGGGNQPQHF. The chain combines TRBV5-8 with TRBJ1-5; D is perhaps TRBD1 (5 bases). This CDR3 region has 13 residues. Trimming stripped 6 bases from V and 2 bases from J, with 9 bases between. Germline assignment: CDR1 SGHTS and CDR2 YDEGEE.

This rearrangement joins TRBV30 to TRBJ2-2; D possibly corresponds to TRBD2 (5 bases). Germline loops: CDR1 GTSNPN, CDR2 SVGIG (reference sequence). The CDR3 consists of 16 residues. Trimming shortened V by 0 bases and J by 7 bases, and 18 bases separated the two germline ends. The CDR3 loop reads CAWSVTLRVRSGELFF. CDR3 DNA sequence: TGTGCCTGGAGTGTCACGTTGAGGGTCCGCAGCGGGGAGCTGTTTTTT.

The chain couples TRBV6-5 to TRBJ2-7, with 9 bases lining up with TRBD2. The germline CDR1 and CDR2 sequences are MNHEY and SVGAGI. Trimming removed 6 bases from V and 1 base from J; junction bases left unmatched: 7. This CDR3 spans 15 amino acids. CDR3 sequence: CASRFGAGGSYEQYF. The CDR3 nucleotides are TGTGCCAGCAGGTTCGGGGCGGGAGGGTCCTACGAGCAGTACTTC.

This chain joins TRBV6-6 and TRBJ2-7, with TRBD1 identical over 8 bases. The germline V gene encodes CDR1 MNHNY and CDR2 SVGAGI (reference sequence). CDR3 length equals 15 residues. V gave up 10 bases and J gave up 3 bases; unmatched junction bases: 14. This CDR3 is CATRTGSLVGYEQYF. The CDR3 DNA reads TGTGCCACCCGGACAGGGAGCCTCGTTGGCTACGAGCAGTACTTC.

The chain combines TRBV7-6 with TRBJ2-1, with TRBD2 identical over 9 bases. The germline gives CDR1 SGHVS, CDR2 FNYEAQ. V trimming: 0 bases; J trimming: 3 bases; junction bases outside the gene matches: 3. CDR3 length: 16 residues. The CDR3 spells CASSLALTSGYNEQFF. CDR3 sequence (DNA): TGTGCCAGCAGCTTAGCGCTGACTAGCGGCTACAATGAGCAGTTCTTC.

This sequence joins TRBV5-4 and TRBJ2-3, with D unresolved. Germline CDR1 SGHNT, CDR2 YYREEE (reference sequence). The CDR3 extends over 13 amino acids. The V end was cut by 0 bases, the J end by 4 bases, with 6 bases between. As DNA, the CDR3 is TGTGCCAGCAGCTTGGCGTTCGCAGATACGCAGTATTTT. This translates into CASSLAFADTQYF.

The V call is TRBV12-5, the J call TRBJ2-3; D gene uncertain. Germline CDR1 is LGHNT and CDR2 is FRNRAP. The CDR3 is 13 residues long. Trimming stripped 2 bases from V and 4 bases from J, with 7 bases between. In DNA form, the CDR3 reads TGTGCTAGTGGTTTGACCTCGGCAGATACGCAGTATTTT. Its protein product is CASGLTSADTQYF.

The chain links TRBV5-4 to TRBJ2-5; possibly TRBD2 for D (5 bases). Trimming stripped 4 bases from V and 4 bases from J, with 17 bases between. The CDR3 is 15 amino acids. Germline assignment: CDR1 SGHNT and CDR2 YYREEE (reference sequence). The CDR3 protein is CASSEKVGEGETQYF. The DNA for the CDR3 is TGTGCCAGCAGCGAGAAGGTCGGGGAAGGAGAGACCCAGTACTTC.

The chain links TRBV5-4 to TRBJ1-1; D unclear. CDR3 length equals 13 residues. Germline V gene lookup returns CDR1 SGHNT and CDR2 YYREEE (reference sequence). The V end lost 3 bases, the J end lost 1 base, and 7 bases lay between the germline ends. The CDR3 coding sequence is TGTGCCAGCAGCTCGGTGACGAACACTGAAGCTTTCTTT. Amino acids: CASSSVTNTEAFF.

The chain carries TRBV6-5 and TRBJ2-7; TRBD1 matches 10 bases. J gave up 2 bases and V 4 bases, and 8 bases lay outside the gene matches. The CDR3 has 16 amino acids. The V gene's germline CDR1 is MNHEY and CDR2 SVGAGI. CDR3 sequence: CASSLTPGQGTYEQYF. DNA of the CDR3: TGTGCCAGCAGTTTAACACCGGGACAGGGGACCTACGAGCAGTACTTC.

The gene calls are TRBV19 and TRBJ2-3; 9 bases are a match to TRBD1. With 4 bases clipped from V and 1 base from J, the junction kept 6 bases outside the gene matches. Germline V lookup: CDR1 LNHDA, CDR2 SQIVND (reference sequence). CDR3 length: 16 residues. The CDR3 sequence is CASSTGTGFGTDTQYF. The CDR3 coding sequence is TGTGCCAGTAGTACTGGGACAGGGTTCGGCACAGATACGCAGTATTTT. The full variable domain, with the rest looked up from reference TRBV19 and TRBJ2-3, is DGGITQSPKYLFRKEGQNVTLSCEQNLNHDAMYWYRQDPGQGLRLIYYSQIVNDFQKGDIAEGYSVSREKKESFPLTVTSAQKNPTAFYLCASSTGTGFGTDTQYFGPGTRLTVL.

This chain joins TRBV29-1 and TRBJ2-7, with 7 bases that match TRBD2. The junction had 8 bases not matched to a gene; V was cut back by 8 bases and J by 7 bases. Per germline, CDR1 SQVTM and CDR2 ANQGSEA. The CDR3 sequence is 11 residues long. In DNA form, the CDR3 reads TGCAGCTTTCTGAGGGGAGGGGAGCAGTACTTC. Translating it yields CSFLRGGEQYF.

The CDR3 DNA reads TGTGCCAGCAGCCCCACCGGGACAGGGGTACTTGGGGCCAACGTCCTGACTTTC. Its translation is CASSPTGTGVLGANVLTF. This chain links TRBV7-9 with TRBJ2-6, with 10 nucleotides matching TRBD1. V shed 5 bases and J 3 bases; nucleotides not matched to a gene: 10. CDR1 and CDR2 from the germline V gene are SEHNR and FQNEAQ (reference sequence). CDR3 size: 18 residues.

J is TRBJ2-3 and V is TRBV10-3; the match to TRBD2 covers 7 bases. This CDR3 has 16 residues. The J segment lost 6 bases and the V segment lost 5 bases, leaving 14 bases of the junction unmatched. Germline assignment: CDR1 ENHRY and CDR2 SYGVKD. The CDR3, as DNA: TGTGCCATCAGTCCGGGACGGGAGGTAGTGGAGGATACGCAGTATTTT. It is translated as CAISPGREVVEDTQYF.

V usage is TRBV19 and J usage is TRBJ1-5; no clear D gene. The CDR3 spans 12 residues. Trimming stripped 5 bases from V and 7 bases from J, with 9 bases between. Germline loops: CDR1 LNHDA, CDR2 SQIVND (reference sequence). This CDR3 reads CASSFLEQPQHF. The CDR3 DNA is TGTGCCAGTAGTTTCCTAGAACAGCCCCAGCATTTT.

CDR3 protein: CASSFAMRGRVTEAFF. DNA of the CDR3: TGCGCCAGCAGCTTCGCCATGAGGGGGAGAGTCACTGAAGCTTTCTTT. The genes are TRBV5-1 and TRBJ1-1; possible D gene TRBD1, 6 bases. CDR1 SGHRS and CDR2 YFSETQ come from the germline V gene. With 2 bases removed from V and 4 bases from J, the gap between germline ends came to 18 bases. The CDR3 covers 16 residues.

The chain joins TRBV7-9 to TRBJ2-3; maybe TRBD1 (5 bases). The V gene lost 2 bases and the J gene lost 1 base, with 10 bases spanning the gap. CDR1 and CDR2 (germline): SEHNR, FQNEAQ (reference sequence). There are 15 residues in the CDR3. The CDR3 sequence is CASSLSGHRTDTQYF. The CDR3 DNA sequence: TGTGCCAGCAGCTTATCTGGACACCGCACAGATACGCAGTATTTT.

The CDR3 spells CASSYSSTGGYYGYTF. Here the CDR3 DNA reads TGTGCCAGCAGTTATTCGAGTACAGGGGGATACTATGGCTACACCTTC. The rearrangement uses TRBV6-9 and TRBJ1-2; 8 bases map to TRBD1. The CDR3 totals 16 residues. Germline CDR1 is MNHGY and CDR2 is SVAAGI. V trimming: 0 bases; J trimming: 3 bases; junction bases outside the gene matches: 6.

A single count supports this clone. The CDR3 DNA reads as TGTGCCAGCAGCGTAGAGGGTCTAGCGGGGATCTACGAGCAGTACTTC. Its translation: CASSVEGLAGIYEQYF. V gene TRBV9 combines with J gene TRBJ2-7, with 9 bases that match TRBD2. This CDR3 region has 16 residues. Germline V lookup: CDR1 SGDLS, CDR2 YYNGEE. V lost 0 bases and J lost 3; bases outside the gene matches: 7.

This sequence joins TRBV11-2 and TRBJ1-2, with D unresolved. Trimming removed 4 bases at V and 5 bases at J, with 14 bases between. This CDR3 is 14 amino acids long. Germline CDR1 is SGHAT and CDR2 is FQNNGV. The CDR3 loop is CASSSIDGWYGYTF. Written as DNA, the CDR3 is TGTGCCAGCAGCTCAATTGACGGGTGGTATGGCTACACCTTC.

The chain joins TRBV21-1 to TRBJ1-4. TRBV21-1 is an annotated pseudogene. The length of the CDR3 is 18 residues. The CDR3 DNA reads TGTGCCAGCAGCAAAGACGGGTTGGGGACTGCAACTAATGAAAAACTGTTTTTT. Translating gives CASSKDGLGTATNEKLFF.

The V gene is TRBV2, the J gene TRBJ1-5; possibly TRBD1 for D (5 bases). V lost 6 bases and J 4 bases, leaving 13 bases between the germline ends. The CDR3 has 14 residues. CDR1 is SNHLY and CDR2 is FYNNEI in the germline V gene. Here the CDR3 DNA reads TGTGCCAGCAGCGGGGGGAGGGAAAATCAGCCCCAGCATTTT. It is translated as CASSGGRENQPQHF.

J is TRBJ2-6 and V is TRBV7-9; the D is unclear. The CDR3 has 19 residues. V shed 1 base and J shed 0 bases, with 16 bases lying between them. The germline V gene has CDR1 SEHNR and CDR2 FQNEAQ (reference sequence). The CDR3, as DNA: TGTGCCAGCAGCTTAGGCCCAGGAAAAAGCTTCTCTGGGGCCAACGTCCTGACTTTC. It specifies CASSLGPGKSFSGANVLTF.

This chain links TRBV2 with TRBJ2-1, with D possibly being TRBD2 (6 bases). Per germline, CDR1 SNHLY and CDR2 FYNNEI. The ends were cut back, 7 bases at V and 0 bases at J, with 13 bases in the middle. The CDR3 has 15 residues. DNA of the CDR3: TGTGCCAGCACGCTGACTAGGAGCTCCTACAATGAGCAGTTCTTC. It specifies CASTLTRSSYNEQFF. Full variable domain (remainder filled in from reference TRBV2 and TRBJ2-1): EPEVTQTPSHQVTQMGQEVILRCVPISNHLYFYWYRQILGQKVEFLVSFYNNEISEKSEIFDDQFSVERPDGSNFTLKIRSTKLEDSAMYFCASTLTRSSYNEQFFGPGTRLTVL.

The chain uses TRBV27 and TRBJ2-2; TRBD2 aligns across 12 bases. V dropped 6 bases and J dropped 6; count of bases not matched to a gene: 8. This CDR3 spans 16 amino acids. Germline V CDR1 and CDR2: MNHEY, SMNVEV (reference sequence). Written as DNA, the CDR3 is TGTGCCAGCAGCTCCATCCCTAGCGGGAGGGCCGGGGAGCTGTTTTTT. Protein product: CASSSIPSGRAGELFF.

The chain links TRBV4-3 to TRBJ1-1, with TRBD1 as a possible D gene (6 bases). This CDR3 has 17 residues. CDR1 and CDR2 from the germline V gene are LGHNA and YSLEER. Deletions cut 0 bases from V and 1 base from J, with 15 bases between. Here the CDR3 DNA reads TGCGCCAGCAGCCAAGATACGGGGGGCGCGAGGAACACTGAAGCTTTCTTT. Its protein is CASSQDTGGARNTEAFF.

This clone has only one observation. The V and J genes are TRBV2 and TRBJ2-7, with TRBD2 identical over 8 bases. The V gene's germline CDR1 is SNHLY and CDR2 FYNNEI. The ends lost 11 bases at V and 3 bases at J; junction bases unmatched: 9. The length of the CDR3 is 13 residues. The CDR3 is CASAGGSGYEQYF. The CDR3 coding sequence is TGTGCCTCTGCGGGAGGTTCCGGCTACGAGCAGTACTTC.

This chain connects TRBV27 to TRBJ2-7, with D perhaps assigned TRBD1 or TRBD2 (5 bases each). The CDR3 totals 14 residues. CDR1 and CDR2 (germline): MNHEY, SMNVEV (reference sequence). V lost 6 bases to trimming and J lost 6 bases, with 18 bases between them. The CDR3: CASSSETTGTEQYF. CDR3 sequence (DNA): TGTGCCAGCAGCTCCGAAACGACCGGGACCGAGCAGTACTTC.